These 15 T cell receptor beta chains were all obtained from the same sample, sequenced in a study of read filtering for tumor transcriptome and immune sequencing. Molecular barcoded adaptors covering alpha/delta and beta/gamma chains were used on 400 ng RNA. TCRdb reanalysed the reads using MiXCR and keeps one entry per CDR3 protein. In the table there are tens of thousands of distinct CDR3 sequences, roughly 18% of which are singletons. Source material: a population of CD138-negative cells sorted from bone marrow. Source of these receptors: a donor over 35 with multiple myeloma.

This clonotype was seen ten or more times. This chain connects TRBV29-1 to TRBJ2-1, with 8 bases lining up with TRBD1. The germline V gene encodes CDR1 SQVTM and CDR2 ANQGSEA. The CDR3 sequence is 13 residues long. V lost 6 bases, J lost 2 bases, and 3 bases stayed unmatched. The CDR3 is CSVWTGTYNEQFF. The CDR3 DNA reads TGCAGCGTCTGGACAGGGACCTACAATGAGCAGTTCTTC.

This clonotype is categorized as medium-sized. The DNA of the CDR3 is TGTGCCAGCAGTTTCGGAGGGGCTCAGCCCCAGCATTTT. It codes for CASSFGGAQPQHF. This rearrangement joins TRBV27 to TRBJ1-5, with D perhaps matching TRBD1 (5 bases). V was shortened by 3 bases and J by 6 bases, with 9 bases between the two germline ends. CDR1 is MNHEY and CDR2 is SMNVEV in the germline V gene (reference sequence). The CDR3 totals 13 residues.

This clonotype was picked up many times. The V gene is TRBV5-6, the J gene TRBJ2-2; no reliable D call. V shed 1 base and J shed 6 bases, with 7 bases lying between them. The CDR3 loop spans 13 amino acids. The germline CDR1 and CDR2 sequences are SGHDT and YYEEEE. In DNA, the CDR3 is TGTGCCAGCAGCTTGTTTGAGGCCGGGGAGCTGTTTTTT. Its protein is CASSLFEAGELFF. The whole variable domain, remainder taken from reference TRBV5-6 and TRBJ2-2, is DAGVTQSPTHLIKTRGQQVTLRCSPKSGHDTVSWYQQALGQGPQFIFQYYEEEERQRGNFPDRFSGHQFPNYSSELNVNALLLGDSALYLCASSLFEAGELFFGEGSRLTVL.

Many counts were recorded for this clonotype. The chain has TRBV19 and TRBJ2-7, with 8 bases matching TRBD2. The germline V gene has CDR1 LNHDA and CDR2 SQIVND (reference sequence). The CDR3 has 15 amino acids. V shed 0 bases, J shed 5 bases, and the junction held 6 bases outside the gene matches. CDR3 DNA sequence: TGTGCCAGTAGTATAGAGGGACTAGGAGCGAACGAGCAGTACTTC. Translated, it gives CASSIEGLGANEQYF.

This clonotype was seen only once. The rearrangement uses TRBV5-1 and TRBJ1-5, with 9 nucleotides matching TRBD1. With 4 bases clipped from V and 7 bases from J, the junction kept 6 bases outside the gene matches. CDR1 and CDR2 from the germline V gene are SGHRS and YFSETQ. CDR3 length: 14 residues. The DNA of the CDR3 is TGCGCCAGCAGCGAGGGACAGGGTCTCCAGCCCCAGCATTTT. Its translation is CASSEGQGLQPQHF.

This clonotype was seen ten or more times. The chain combines TRBV6-6 with TRBJ2-3; D ambiguous. Trimming cost V 2 bases and J 6 bases, with 6 bases left between them. Germline CDR1 MNHNY, CDR2 SVGAGI (reference sequence). This CDR3 is 12 amino acids long. DNA of the CDR3: TGTGCCAGCAGTTACCCAATTGATACGCAGTATTTT. Amino acids: CASSYPIDTQYF.

This clonotype was recorded many times. This chain links TRBV6-1 with TRBJ2-2; D is perhaps TRBD2 (5 bases). V was shortened by 3 bases and J by 5 bases, with 7 bases between the two germline ends. The germline gives CDR1 MNHNS, CDR2 SASEGT. CDR3 size: 13 residues. CDR3 sequence reads: CASSDRDTGELFF. The CDR3 nucleotides are TGTGCCAGCAGTGATCGGGATACCGGGGAGCTGTTTTTT.

In this sample, this clonotype turned up many times. The rearrangement uses TRBV28 and TRBJ2-7, with 7 bases fitting TRBD1. The CDR3 covers 13 residues. CDR1 and CDR2 from the germline V gene are MDHEN and SYDVKM. V dropped 10 bases and J dropped 0; count of bases not matched to a gene: 6. CDR3 region: CATETGNSYEQYF. The CDR3 DNA sequence: TGTGCCACCGAGACAGGGAACTCCTACGAGCAGTACTTC.

This clonotype was seen repeatedly, ten times or more. The chain combines TRBV9 with TRBJ1-1; 7 bases match TRBD1. With V trimmed by 4 bases and J by 1 base, 7 bases remained unmatched. Germline CDR1 is SGDLS and CDR2 is YYNGEE. This CDR3 has 15 amino acids. The CDR3 reads CASSPQGEPNTEAFF. CDR3 nucleotide sequence: TGTGCCAGCAGCCCCCAGGGGGAACCGAACACTGAAGCTTTCTTT.

This clonotype was observed at least ten times. The rearrangement uses TRBV6-6 and TRBJ2-1; TRBD1 is a possible D gene (5 bases). CDR1 MNHNY and CDR2 SVGAGI come from the germline V gene (reference sequence). The CDR3 covers 16 residues. V lost 2 bases to trimming and J lost 3 bases, with 14 bases between them. This CDR3 is CASSYGSPQGYNEQFF. In DNA, the CDR3 is TGTGCCAGCAGTTACGGAAGCCCCCAGGGCTACAATGAGCAGTTCTTC.

This clonotype was counted a few times. The rearrangement links TRBV29-1 to TRBJ2-1; D remains ambiguous. CDR1 is SQVTM, CDR2 ANQGSEA, per germline. The CDR3 covers 11 residues. Trimming left V 1 base short and J 9 bases short, with 7 bases between. CDR3 in amino acids: CSVEAWAEQFF. In DNA, the CDR3 is TGCAGCGTTGAAGCGTGGGCTGAGCAGTTCTTC.

This clonotype was seen repeatedly, ten times or more. The chain uses TRBV7-3 and TRBJ2-1, with TRBD2 matching over 7 bases. CDR3 length: 17 residues. V dropped 1 base and J dropped 4; count of bases not matched to a gene: 10. CDR1 and CDR2 (germline): SGHTA, FQGTGA. The CDR3 protein is CASSLRLSAGVYNEQFF. In nucleotides, the CDR3 is TGTGCCAGCAGCTTAAGGTTGTCGGCGGGAGTGTACAATGAGCAGTTCTTC.

In the case of this clonotype: Just one base apart from a much larger clone, this may be a read error. The J gene is TRBJ2-1, the V gene TRBV5-1; D is ambiguous. Germline V gene lookup returns CDR1 SGHRS and CDR2 YFSETQ. The CDR3 length is 15 residues. CDR3 loop: CASSLNTGRYDEQSF. The CDR3 bases are TGCGCCAGCAGCTTGAACACCGGGCGGTACGATGAGCAGTCCTTC.

A note on this clonotype: An end of the junction differs from the germline gene, which may be a read error. This sequence joins TRBV20-1 and TRBJ1-1, with unresolved D. CDR1 and CDR2 from the germline V gene are DFQATT and SNEGSKA (reference sequence). There are 17 residues in the CDR3. Written as DNA, the CDR3 is TGCGGTGCTAAAGATATCGGGAGGAGAACACGAAACACTGAAGCTTTCTTT. It specifies CGAKDIGRRTRNTEAFF.

This clonotype rates as medium-sized (0.01 to 0.1%). The J gene is TRBJ2-1, the V gene TRBV19, with D possibly TRBD1 on 5 matching bases. This CDR3 spans 14 amino acids. Per the germline V gene, CDR1 is LNHDA and CDR2 is SQIVND (reference sequence). Trimming pared 4 bases from V and 2 bases from J, leaving 9 bases between. DNA of the CDR3: TGTGCCAGTAGTAACAGGAGACCCTACAATGAGCAGTTCTTC. This gives the protein CASSNRRPYNEQFF. Using reference TRBV19 and TRBJ2-1 for the parts outside the CDR3, the full variable domain is DGGITQSPKYLFRKEGQNVTLSCEQNLNHDAMYWYRQDPGQGLRLIYYSQIVNDFQKGDIAEGYSVSREKKESFPLTVTSAQKNPTAFYLCASSNRRPYNEQFFGPGTRLTVL.